This TCR beta chain was obtained from a study of long-term antiretroviral therapy in people with HIV. Study-level information: Specimens dating back about a decade before the 2015 immediate-ART recommendation are the oldest included.

CDR1 and CDR2 from the germline V gene are SGHNT and YYREEE (reference sequence). V lost 2 bases, J lost 1 base, and 10 bases lay in between. This CDR3 region has 14 residues. Only one count was recorded for this clone. Its specificity is not known. Study results and limitations: Dominance of pre-ART expanded clones persisted, fluctuating and often declining after ART. Investigators report no available data on ART adherence, viral resistance or therapy changes. Post-ART samples showed increased diversity that remained below transplant donor control levels.

Survey-level resolution applied to immunoSEQ assay v3.0. Some clones are missing from TCRdb's copy, which holds only in-frame ones; the method was immunoSEQ multiplex PCR. The profile shows 40,000 or so clones, under 85% of them singletons. Sample: unsorted PBMCs, taken 1 year after starting antiretroviral therapy. V gene TRBV5-4 combines with J gene TRBJ2-7, with D tentatively TRBD1 (6 bases). The origin of this receptor is a man aged 18 to 35 with HIV. The CDR3 region has the DNA TGTGCCAGCAGCTTCCGGACAGCATCCTACGAGCAGTACTTC. Translated: CASSFRTASYEQYF. The entire variable domain, with the rest obtained from reference TRBV5-4 and TRBJ2-7, is as follows: ETGVTQSPTHLIKTRGQQVTLRCSSQSGHNTVSWYQQALGQGPQFIFQYYREEENGRGNFPPRFSGLQFPNYSSELNVNALELDDSALYLCASSFRTASYEQYFGPGTRLTVT.